This entry concerns a single TCR beta chain. Antigen unknown. The entry originates in a study of siplizumab effects on memory and regulatory T cells. Overall study results and limits: Suppression by proliferating Tregs derived from siplizumab cultures was not verified. Naive T cells apparently outstripped memory cells in diversity and seemed major alloresponse contributors. It was not possible to assign a naive or memory phenotype to roughly 75-96% of proliferating CD4+ or CD8+ clones.

The assay looked at around 100,000 TCR templates in each sample. Clones were sequenced by immunoSEQ multiplex PCR, and TCRdb holds only the in-frame ones, with some missing. This table holds over 85,000 clones, 95% to 97% found once. The ends were cut back, 4 bases at V and 4 bases at J, with 18 bases in the middle. The CDR3 is 16 amino acids. Germline CDR1 MNHEY, CDR2 SMNVEV (reference sequence). The J gene is TRBJ2-3, the V gene TRBV27, with D tentatively TRBD1 (6 bases). The sample consisted of naive CD4+ T cells sorted from blood. The clonotype originates from a human donor in good health. CDR3 amino acids: CASSSALQGWADTQYF. The CDR3 bases are TGTGCCAGCAGTTCCGCCCTACAGGGTTGGGCAGATACGCAGTATTTT.